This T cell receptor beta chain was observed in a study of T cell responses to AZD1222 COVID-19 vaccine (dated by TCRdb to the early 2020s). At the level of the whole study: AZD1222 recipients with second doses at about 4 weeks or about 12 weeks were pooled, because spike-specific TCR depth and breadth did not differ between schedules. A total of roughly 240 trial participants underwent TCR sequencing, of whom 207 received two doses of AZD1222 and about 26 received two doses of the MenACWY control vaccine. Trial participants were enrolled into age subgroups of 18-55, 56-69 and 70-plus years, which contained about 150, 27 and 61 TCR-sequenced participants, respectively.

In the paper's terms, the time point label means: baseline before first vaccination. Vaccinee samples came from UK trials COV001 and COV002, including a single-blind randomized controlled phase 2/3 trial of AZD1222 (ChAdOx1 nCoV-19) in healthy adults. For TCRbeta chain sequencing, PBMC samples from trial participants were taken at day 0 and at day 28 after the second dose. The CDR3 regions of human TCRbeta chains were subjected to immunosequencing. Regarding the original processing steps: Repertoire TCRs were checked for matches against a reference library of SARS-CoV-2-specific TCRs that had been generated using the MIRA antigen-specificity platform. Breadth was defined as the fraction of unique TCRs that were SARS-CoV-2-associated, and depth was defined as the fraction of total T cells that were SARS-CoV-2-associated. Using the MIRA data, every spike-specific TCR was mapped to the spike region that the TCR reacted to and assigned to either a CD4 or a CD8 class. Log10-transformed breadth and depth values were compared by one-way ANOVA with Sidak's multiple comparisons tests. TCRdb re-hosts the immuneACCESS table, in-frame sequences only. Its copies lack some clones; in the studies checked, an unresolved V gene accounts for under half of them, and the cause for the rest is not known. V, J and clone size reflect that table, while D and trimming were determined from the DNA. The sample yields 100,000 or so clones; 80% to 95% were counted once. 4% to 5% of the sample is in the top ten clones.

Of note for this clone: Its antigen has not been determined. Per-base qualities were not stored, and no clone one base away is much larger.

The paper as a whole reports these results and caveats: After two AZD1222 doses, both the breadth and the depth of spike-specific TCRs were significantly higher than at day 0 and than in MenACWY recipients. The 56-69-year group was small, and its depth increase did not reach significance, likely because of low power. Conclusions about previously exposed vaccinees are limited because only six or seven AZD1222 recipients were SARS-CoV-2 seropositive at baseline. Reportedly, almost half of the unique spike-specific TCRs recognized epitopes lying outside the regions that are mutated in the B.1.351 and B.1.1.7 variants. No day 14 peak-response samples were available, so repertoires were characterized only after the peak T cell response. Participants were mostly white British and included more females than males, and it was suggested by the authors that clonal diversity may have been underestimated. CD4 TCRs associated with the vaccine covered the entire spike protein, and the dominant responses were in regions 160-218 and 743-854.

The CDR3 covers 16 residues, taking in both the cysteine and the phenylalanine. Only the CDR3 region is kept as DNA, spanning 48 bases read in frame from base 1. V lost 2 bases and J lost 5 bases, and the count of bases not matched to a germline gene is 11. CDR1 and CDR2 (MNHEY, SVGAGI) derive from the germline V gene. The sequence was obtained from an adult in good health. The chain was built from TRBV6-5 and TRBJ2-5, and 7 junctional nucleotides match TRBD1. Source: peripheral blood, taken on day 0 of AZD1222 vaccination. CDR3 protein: CASSYPRQGGGETQYF. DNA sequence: TGTGCCAGCAGTTACCCCAGACAGGGCGGCGGTGAGACCCAGTACTTC.